These 20 T cell receptor beta chains share one sample of origin, sequenced in a study of response to subunit inactivated influenza vaccine. TCRdb re-called the RT-PCR reads with MiXCR, one entry per CDR3 protein. The sample contains approximately 530,000 distinct CDR3 sequences, 7.6% of which appear only once. Material: PBMCs from blood, obtained 23 months after vaccination. Receptors were obtained from a man aged 50 to 69 who received an inactivated influenza vaccine.

This clonotype turned up a few times. This chain connects TRBV9 to TRBJ1-6, with unresolved D. The CDR3 is 15 residues long. Per germline, CDR1 SGDLS and CDR2 YYNGEE. Trimming removed 0 bases at V and 9 bases at J, with 13 bases between. This CDR3 is CASSVGGEKGSPLHF. In DNA form, the CDR3 reads TGTGCCAGCAGCGTAGGTGGGGAGAAGGGTTCACCCCTCCACTTT. Full variable domain (remainder filled in from reference TRBV9 and TRBJ1-6): DSGVTQTPKHLITATGQRVTLRCSPRSGDLSVYWYQQSLDQGLQFLIQYYNGEERAKGNILERFSAQQFPDLHSELNLSSLELGDSALYFCASSVGGEKGSPLHFGNGTRLTVT.

The V call is TRBV5-1, the J call TRBJ2-1; TRBD2 matches 7 bases. Germline CDR1 SGHRS, CDR2 YFSETQ. The CDR3 length is 15 residues. V dropped 0 bases and J dropped 8; count of bases not matched to a gene: 8. The CDR3 loop is CASSLDHGGLDEQFF. CDR3 coding DNA: TGCGCCAGCAGCTTGGATCACGGGGGGTTAGATGAGCAGTTCTTC.

In this sample, this clonotype turned up many times. The chain employs TRBV7-8 and TRBJ1-6; D call uncertain. This CDR3 contains 13 residues. Trimming shortened V by 5 bases and J by 9 bases, and 11 bases separated the two germline ends. Looked up from germline, CDR1 is SGHVS and CDR2 is FQNEAQ. The CDR3 DNA reads as TGTGCCAGCAGCCCAGAGCGTCGTTCACCCCTCCACTTT. Protein sequence: CASSPERRSPLHF.

In its sample, this clonotype was seen a few times. The V gene is TRBV6-5, the J gene TRBJ1-1, with a possible D match to TRBD1 (5 bases). V was clipped by 3 bases and J by 4 bases, with 12 bases between them. In germline, CDR1 is MNHEY, CDR2 SVGAGI. CDR3 size: 14 residues. The CDR3 sequence: CASSYWDGGTEAFF. The CDR3 nucleotides are TGTGCCAGCAGTTATTGGGACGGAGGCACTGAAGCTTTCTTT.

In its sample, this clonotype was seen many times. This chain connects TRBV7-6 to TRBJ1-2; D uncertain. Trimming pared 5 bases from V and 2 bases from J, leaving 9 bases between. This CDR3 spans 13 amino acids. CDR1 is SGHVS, CDR2 FNYEAQ, per germline. The DNA of the CDR3 is TGTGCCAGCAGCCCGGATTGGAACTATGGCTACACCTTC. Amino acid sequence: CASSPDWNYGYTF. Based on the CDR3 plus reference TRBV7-6 and TRBJ1-2, the full variable domain is GAGVSQSPRYKVTKRGQDVALRCDPISGHVSLYWYRQALGQGPEFLTYFNYEAQQDKSGLPNDRFSAERPEGSISTLTIQRTEQRDSAMYRCASSPDWNYGYTFGSGTRLTVV.

This clonotype was detected only a few times. CDR3 sequence reads: CSATAPGTSDSYEQYF. The CDR3 nucleotides read TGCAGTGCGACTGCACCCGGGACTAGCGACTCCTACGAGCAGTACTTC. The V call is TRBV20-1, the J call TRBJ2-7; 10 positions match TRBD2. The CDR3 loop spans 16 amino acids. V gave up 6 bases and J gave up 0 bases; unmatched junction bases: 11. The germline gives CDR1 DFQATT, CDR2 SNEGSKA (reference sequence).

The chain links TRBV9 to TRBJ2-5, with a possible D match to TRBD2 (5 bases). Deletions cut 4 bases from V and 0 bases from J, with 13 bases between. The CDR3 runs 15 residues. Germline V gene sequence: CDR1 SGDLS, CDR2 YYNGEE. The CDR3 DNA reads TGTGCCAGCAGCCCACGAGGGTCAAACCAAGAGACCCAGTACTTC. Its translation is CASSPRGSNQETQYF. Supplemented by reference TRBV9 and TRBJ2-5, the full variable domain reads DSGVTQTPKHLITATGQRVTLRCSPRSGDLSVYWYQQSLDQGLQFLIQYYNGEERAKGNILERFSAQQFPDLHSELNLSSLELGDSALYFCASSPRGSNQETQYFGPGTRLLVL.

This rearrangement joins TRBV7-2 to TRBJ2-7; D is unresolved. Germline CDR1 SGHTA, CDR2 FQGNSA. The CDR3 is made up of 13 amino acids. Trimming removed 5 bases at V and 4 bases at J, with 12 bases between. CDR3 bases: TGTGCCAGCAGCCCCACGAGTAATTACGAGCAGTACTTC. Its protein is CASSPTSNYEQYF.

This clonotype was recorded a few times. The J gene is TRBJ2-7, the V gene TRBV6-2 or TRBV6-3; 10 nucleotides align to TRBD2. The CDR3 is made up of 13 amino acids. V lost 11 bases to trimming and J lost 6 bases; unmatched junction nucleotides: 10. Germline CDR1 is MNHEY and CDR2 is SVGEGT. CDR3 DNA sequence: TGTGCCGGGGGGTCTAGCGGGAGCCCCGAGCAGTACTTC. This gives the protein CAGGSSGSPEQYF.

This clonotype was seen a few times. The V and J genes are TRBV12-3 or TRBV12-4 and TRBJ1-2; no clear D. This CDR3 has 13 amino acids. Trimming pared 0 bases from V and 7 bases from J, leaving 9 bases between. For the CDR3, the DNA is TGTGCCAGCAGTTTAGCGGGCAGTTTTGGCTACACCTTC. It translates to CASSLAGSFGYTF.

This clonotype was observed a handful of times. The chain links TRBV11-3 to TRBJ2-1; tentatively, D is TRBD1 (5 bases). From germline, CDR1 is SGHNT and CDR2 YENEEA. Deletions cut 2 bases from V and 9 bases from J, with 8 bases between. The CDR3 is made up of 12 amino acids. The CDR3 loop is CASSLTGSEQFF. CDR3 sequence (DNA): TGTGCCAGCAGCTTAACAGGCAGTGAGCAGTTCTTC.

This clonotype was observed a handful of times. The V gene is TRBV4-1, the J gene TRBJ2-3, with 15 bases lining up with TRBD2. Trimming took 5 bases from V and 2 from J; bases not matched to a gene: 5. Looked up from germline, CDR1 is MGHRA and CDR2 is YSYEKL. The CDR3 has 17 residues. The DNA of the CDR3 is TGCGCCAGCAGCTGGGGACTAGCGGGGGGAACCACAGATACGCAGTATTTT. It translates to CASSWGLAGGTTDTQYF.

The chain combines TRBV5-6 with TRBJ2-1; the match to TRBD1 covers 10 bases. Germline values: CDR1 SGHDT, CDR2 YYEEEE. This CDR3 comprises 15 residues. J was trimmed by 4 bases and V by 5 bases; bases with no gene match: 6. CDR3 amino acids: CASSLWTGGYNEQFF. DNA of the CDR3: TGTGCCAGCAGTCTCTGGACAGGGGGTTACAATGAGCAGTTCTTC.

This clonotype was seen a handful of times. The rearrangement links TRBV7-6 to TRBJ2-7; D is ambiguous. Looked up from germline, CDR1 is SGHVS and CDR2 is FNYEAQ. Trimming removed 1 base at V and 3 bases at J, with 10 bases between. The CDR3 totals 14 residues. Written as DNA, the CDR3 is TGTGCCAGCAGCTTAGAGCCAGGTGACTACGAGCAGTACTTC. Its protein product is CASSLEPGDYEQYF.

Only a few counts were recorded for this clonotype. The chain couples TRBV6-6 to TRBJ2-5, with D unclear. Trimming cost V 7 bases and J 4 bases, with 13 bases left between them. The CDR3 is 13 amino acids. CDR1 is MNHNY, CDR2 SVGAGI, per germline (reference sequence). The DNA for the CDR3 is TGTGCCAGCACTCCGAGAGTTGCAGAGACCCAGTACTTC. This codes for CASTPRVAETQYF.

This clonotype was counted a few times. The gene calls are TRBV20-1 and TRBJ2-1; 9 positions agree with TRBD2. CDR3 length: 15 residues. Losses at the gene ends were 5 bases for V and 6 bases for J; bases not matched to a gene: 11. From germline, CDR1 is DFQATT and CDR2 SNEGSKA (reference sequence). Here the CDR3 DNA reads TGCAGTGCTGGCCTAAGCGGGGGGCCTCTCAATGAGCAGTTCTTC. Translating it yields CSAGLSGGPLNEQFF.

This clonotype was counted many times. This rearrangement joins TRBV12-3 or TRBV12-4 to TRBJ2-7; the D is unclear. V lost 6 bases and J 5 bases, leaving 14 bases between the germline ends. CDR3 length: 13 amino acids. The CDR3 coding sequence is TGTGCCAGCAGCAAACTCCTCGGCCACGAGCAGTACTTC. Amino acid sequence: CASSKLLGHEQYF.

The V call is TRBV11-2, the J call TRBJ2-7, with 10 positions matching TRBD2. The CDR3 extends over 15 amino acids. Germline lookup yields CDR1 SGHAT and CDR2 FQNNGV. V lost 5 bases to trimming and J lost 7 bases; unmatched junction nucleotides: 11. The CDR3 loop is CASSGLAGEVVEQYF. CDR3 bases: TGTGCCAGCAGCGGGCTAGCGGGAGAGGTTGTAGAGCAGTACTTC.

The V gene is TRBV7-2, the J gene TRBJ2-4, with 13 positions matching TRBD2. Per the germline V gene, CDR1 is SGHTA and CDR2 is FQGNSA. Unmatched junction bases numbered 6, after V lost 3 bases and J lost 4 bases. The CDR3 consists of 17 residues. CDR3 region: CASSFQLAGGQKNIQYF. DNA for the CDR3: TGTGCCAGCAGCTTTCAACTAGCGGGAGGGCAGAAAAACATTCAGTACTTC. Looking up the rest from reference TRBV7-2 and TRBJ2-4 gives the full variable domain: GAGVSQSPSNKVTEKGKDVELRCDPISGHTALYWYRQSLGQGLEFLIYFQGNSAPDKSGLPSDRFSAERTGGSVSTLTIQRTQQEDSAVYLCASSFQLAGGQKNIQYFGAGTRLSVL.

The gene calls are TRBV7-3 and TRBJ2-3; weak D call: TRBD2 (7 bases). CDR3 length: 13 amino acids. V was trimmed by 8 bases and J by 0 bases, leaving 9 bases between them. Germline assignment: CDR1 SGHTA and CDR2 FQGTGA. The CDR3 here is CASGGASTDTQYF. The CDR3, as DNA: TGTGCCAGCGGGGGGGCGAGCACAGATACGCAGTATTTT.